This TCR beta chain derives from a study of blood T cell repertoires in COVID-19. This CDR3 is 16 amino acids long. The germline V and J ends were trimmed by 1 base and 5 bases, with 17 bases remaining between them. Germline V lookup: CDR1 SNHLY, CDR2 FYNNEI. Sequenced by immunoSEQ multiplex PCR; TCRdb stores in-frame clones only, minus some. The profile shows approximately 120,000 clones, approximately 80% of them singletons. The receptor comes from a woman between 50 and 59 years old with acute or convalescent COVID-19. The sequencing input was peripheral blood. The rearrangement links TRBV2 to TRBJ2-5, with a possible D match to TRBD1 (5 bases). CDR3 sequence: CASSEGQGGLYETQYF. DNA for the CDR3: TGTGCCAGCAGTGAAGGGCAGGGTGGTTTGTATGAGACCCAGTACTTC. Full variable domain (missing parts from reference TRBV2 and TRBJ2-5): EPEVTQTPSHQVTQMGQEVILRCVPISNHLYFYWYRQILGQKVEFLVSFYNNEISEKSEIFDDQFSVERPDGSNFTLKIRSTKLEDSAMYFCASSEGQGGLYETQYFGPGTRLLVL.